This T cell receptor beta chain was sequenced during a study of T cell responses to AZD1222 COVID-19 vaccine. Study summary: Pooled together were second doses at about 4 or about 12 weeks.

Study-level results: Repertoire collection took place solely once the T cell response had peaked. Nearly half of unique spike-specific TCRs reportedly avoided B.1.351 and B.1.1.7 mutated regions.

Assay used: immunoSEQ multiplex PCR; TCRdb lists only in-frame clones, some missing. The top ten hold under 25% of the sample, which has around 91,000 clones, about 88% seen once. The V and J ends lost 10 bases and 7 bases, in that order; junction bases with no gene match: 7. CDR1 LNHDA and CDR2 SQIVND come from the germline V gene (reference sequence). The CDR3 has 13 residues. On this clone itself: The antigen remains unidentified.

The genes are TRBV19 and TRBJ1-4, with 9 bases aligning to TRBD1. The sample was peripheral blood, taken on day 0 of AZD1222 vaccination. The TCR originated in an adult in good health. The CDR3 DNA follows: TGTGCCACACAGGGGGCGCGAGGTGAAAAACTGTTTTTT. Translated: CATQGARGEKLFF. The full variable domain, with the rest looked up from reference TRBV19 and TRBJ1-4, is DGGITQSPKYLFRKEGQNVTLSCEQNLNHDAMYWYRQDPGQGLRLIYYSQIVNDFQKGDIAEGYSVSREKKESFPLTVTSAQKNPTAFYLCATQGARGEKLFFGSGTQLSVL.